Described below is a single TCR beta chain sequence and its context. Germline CDR1 MNHEY, CDR2 SVGAGI. The CDR3 extends over 14 amino acids. Unmatched junction bases numbered 13, after V lost 7 bases and J lost 8 bases. TCR beta chains were sequenced at survey level with immunoSEQ. Only in-frame clones appear in the TCRdb table, and some are missing; sequencing was by immunoSEQ multiplex PCR. There are around 50,000 clones in the sample; over 90% occur only once, and roughly a tenth lies in the top ten. Sequencing was performed on PBMCs. This TCR derives from a man aged 40-50 years with rheumatoid arthritis. The rearrangement uses TRBV6-5 and TRBJ1-2; TRBD1 aligns across 7 bases. The DNA of the CDR3 is TGTGCCAGCACTCAATCCGACAGGGAGAGGGGCTACACCTTC. Residues: CASTQSDRERGYTF.